This T cell receptor beta chain was sequenced for a study of blood T cell repertoires in COVID-19. Study-level information: Whether acute or convalescent, the COVID-19 samples came from the United States, Italy and Spain. T cells, B-cell-depleted T cells, or PBMCs provided the cDNA or gDNA that served as material.

Profiled with immunoSEQ multiplex PCR; TCRdb holds only in-frame clones, not every one. The repertoire has hundreds of thousands of clones, 88% of them found once; the top ten carry 2% to 2.5%. Individuals drawn from approximately 26 US areas were about 18 to 95 years old. Cohorts were based on clinical histories the participants reported. The V end was cut by 2 bases, the J end by 9 bases, with 20 bases between. This CDR3 has 16 residues. Germline V lookup: CDR1 MNHEY, CDR2 SVGAGI. This rearrangement joins TRBV6-5 to TRBJ1-3; D uncertain. The sample comprised PBMCs or T cells enriched from blood (not recorded which). The TCR was taken from a woman aged 40 to 50 with acute COVID-19. CDR3 in amino acids: CASSYSGQTQIGTIYF. CDR3 DNA sequence: TGTGCCAGCAGTTACAGCGGGCAGACTCAGATTGGCACCATATATTTT.